The clone carrying this T cell receptor (beta chain) was recorded once. The Seattle site enrolled patients during active infection and followed them longitudinally. The data are from a study of blood T cell repertoires in COVID-19. Overall study: T cells, B-cell-depleted T cells, or PBMCs supplied cDNA or gDNA.

The repertoire was sequenced with immunoSEQ multiplex PCR; TCRdb's copy has only in-frame clones and lacks some. There are around 150,000 clones in the sample; 80% to 90% occur only once, and over 9% lies in the top ten. Germline assignment: CDR1 KGHSH and CDR2 LQKENI. The CDR3 is 16 residues long. V was pared by 1 base and J by 5 bases, with 17 bases between. The receptor was isolated from a woman in her 70s with COVID-19, enrolled during active disease. The gene calls are TRBV18 and TRBJ2-5, with a weak D call TRBD1 (6 bases). Input material: peripheral blood. The CDR3 sequence is CASSPLRTERWETQYF. CDR3 coding DNA: TGTGCCAGCTCACCACTAAGGACAGAGAGGTGGGAGACCCAGTACTTC. Based on the CDR3 plus reference TRBV18 and TRBJ2-5, the full variable domain is NAGVMQNPRHLVRRRGQEARLRCSPMKGHSHVYWYRQLPEEGLKFMVYLQKENIIDESGMPKERFSAEFPKEGPSILRIQQVVRGDSAAYFCASSPLRTERWETQYFGPGTRLLVL.